These 17 T cell receptor beta chains were sequenced from one sample in a study of technical replicates of blood from several donors. TCRdb's copy holds only in-frame clones and misses some; the assay was immunoSEQ multiplex PCR. The top ten clones hold almost 0.3% of a sample with approximately 75,000 clones, about 97% of them seen once. The sequenced material came from T cells isolated from PBMCs. Every receptor here comes from a human donor in good health.

The chain carries TRBV5-4 and TRBJ2-7; TRBD2 matches at 10 bases. Germline values: CDR1 SGHNT, CDR2 YYREEE (reference sequence). Germline trimming cut 0 bases from V and 7 bases from J; bases unmatched to any gene: 10. This CDR3 is built from 16 residues. CDR3 amino acids: CASSLEPGLATREQYF. The CDR3 nucleotides are TGTGCCAGCAGCTTGGAGCCGGGACTAGCGACGCGGGAGCAGTACTTC.

This clone was seen a single time. V gene TRBV10-2 combines with J gene TRBJ1-2; 9 bases agree with TRBD1. V shed 11 bases and J 8 bases; nucleotides not matched to a gene: 6. The CDR3 is 11 residues long. Germline loops: CDR1 WSHSY, CDR2 SAAADI. The CDR3 region has the DNA TGCGCCGGGGGACAGGGACAGGGCTACACCTTC. This gives the protein CAGGQGQGYTF.

The V and J genes are TRBV4-1 and TRBJ2-7; 10 bases match TRBD2. With V trimmed by 4 bases and J by 2 bases, 14 bases remained unmatched. CDR1 is MGHRA and CDR2 is YSYEKL in the germline V gene. This CDR3 comprises 18 residues. CDR3 in DNA: TGCGCCAGCAGCCTAAGTCCCCCTAGCGGGAGCCTAACCTACGAGCAGTACTTC. This encodes CASSLSPPSGSLTYEQYF.

The chain has TRBV5-1 and TRBJ2-7; 9 bases are a match to TRBD1. The V and J ends lost 7 bases and 0 bases, in that order; junction bases with no gene match: 8. The CDR3 length is 15 residues. Per germline, CDR1 SGHRS and CDR2 YFSETQ. CDR3 sequence (DNA): TGCGCCAGCGGAATGGGGACAGGGTTCTCCTACGAGCAGTACTTC. Translating gives CASGMGTGFSYEQYF.

The V call is TRBV28, the J call TRBJ1-4, with D unclear. CDR1 and CDR2 (germline): MDHEN, SYDVKM. This CDR3 is built from 14 residues. The V end was cut by 3 bases, the J end by 2 bases, with 7 bases between. CDR3 bases: TGTGCCAGCAGTTTGACACGGACTAATGAAAAACTGTTTTTT. Protein product: CASSLTRTNEKLFF.

The rearrangement links TRBV9 to TRBJ2-7; D perhaps matches TRBD2 (7 bases). The V and J ends lost 3 bases and 5 bases respectively, with 18 bases between them. The CDR3 is 15 amino acids. CDR1 and CDR2 (germline): SGDLS, YYNGEE. The CDR3 nucleotides are TGTGCCAGCAGCGAGGCGGGGGCGGCCTACGACGAGCAGTACTTC. Translating it yields CASSEAGAAYDEQYF.

On this clone: At one end the junction does not follow the germline gene, possibly because of a read error. J is TRBJ1-5 and V is TRBV19, with 7 positions matching TRBD1. Germline CDR1 and CDR2: LNHDA and SQIVND (reference sequence). The length of the CDR3 is 15 residues. The CDR3 DNA follows: TGTGCCAGTATTATAGGGACAGCTAGCAATCAGCCCCAGCATTTT. This sequence encodes CASIIGTASNQPQHF.

The CDR3 coding sequence is TGTGCCACCACCTTGACAGGGGGGACCTATGGCTACACCTTC. It translates to CATTLTGGTYGYTF. The chain employs TRBV6-5 and TRBJ1-2; 9 bases line up with TRBD1. CDR3 length equals 14 residues. Germline-derived CDR1 and CDR2 are MNHEY and SVGAGI. The V gene end was trimmed by 10 bases and the J gene end by 4 bases; junction bases not matched to a gene: 10.

The rearrangement joins TRBV25-1 to TRBJ2-3; D is unclear. CDR3 length equals 12 residues. V lost 4 bases and J 6 bases, leaving 8 bases between the germline ends. Germline loops: CDR1 MGHDK, CDR2 SYGVNS. The CDR3 bases are TGTGCCAGCAGTGCAGATGTGGATACGCAGTATTTT. Protein: CASSADVDTQYF.

The J gene is TRBJ1-5, the V gene TRBV2, with 7 bases matching TRBD1. Germline CDR1 and CDR2: SNHLY and FYNNEI. V shed 7 bases and J 4 bases; nucleotides not matched to a gene: 10. This CDR3 has 15 amino acids. The CDR3 nucleotides are TGTGCCAGCAACGGGCTAGGGGGCTCAAATCAGCCCCAGCATTTT. This sequence encodes CASNGLGGSNQPQHF.

The chain uses TRBV4-1 and TRBJ1-5; D gene ambiguous. This CDR3 region has 13 residues. Germline CDR1 is MGHRA and CDR2 is YSYEKL. Trimming took off 0 bases at V and 6 bases at J, with 6 bases between the two ends. Here the CDR3 reads CASSQDHVQPQHF. DNA of the CDR3: TGCGCCAGCAGCCAAGATCATGTTCAGCCCCAGCATTTT.

This rearrangement joins TRBV9 to TRBJ2-1; TRBD2 matches 10 bases. The ends lost 4 bases at V and 7 bases at J; junction bases unmatched: 8. Germline CDR1 reads SGDLS; CDR2 reads YYNGEE. The CDR3 contains 15 residues. Written as DNA, the CDR3 is TGTGCCAGCAGCCCCCCGGGACTAGCGTGGAATGAGCAGTTCTTC. Amino acid sequence: CASSPPGLAWNEQFF.

The chain joins TRBV11-2 to TRBJ2-1; 10 bases match TRBD2. Germline CDR1 reads SGHAT; CDR2 reads FQNNGV. There are 17 residues in the CDR3. V dropped 4 bases and J dropped 3; count of bases not matched to a gene: 9. CDR3 in amino acids: CASSSEGLAGVYNEQFF. CDR3 in DNA: TGTGCCAGCAGCTCCGAAGGTCTAGCGGGAGTCTACAATGAGCAGTTCTTC.

V is TRBV23-1 and J is TRBJ2-3, with 8 bases aligning to TRBD2. TRBV23-1 is placed among ORFs of uncertain function. Trimming at V came to 0 bases and at J to 2 bases, leaving 4 bases not matched to a gene. The CDR3 has 16 residues. The DNA for the CDR3 is TGCGCCAGCAGTCAATCCGCTAGCGGGTACACAGATACGCAGTATTTT. Amino acid sequence: CASSQSASGYTDTQYF.

V is TRBV19 and J is TRBJ1-1; 9 bases align to TRBD1. J lost 5 bases, V lost 7 bases, and 5 bases had no gene match. The CDR3 sequence is 13 residues long. Germline lookup yields CDR1 LNHDA and CDR2 SQIVND (reference sequence). CDR3 residues: CASKIQGATEAFF. The CDR3 bases are TGTGCCAGTAAAATACAGGGGGCAACTGAAGCTTTCTTT.

This clone was seen once. The V call is TRBV28, the J call TRBJ1-3, with 8 bases aligning to TRBD1. This CDR3 is 16 amino acids long. The V gene's germline CDR1 is MDHEN and CDR2 SYDVKM. V shed 5 bases and J 4 bases; nucleotides not matched to a gene: 10. This CDR3 is CASSTPGGGGGNTIYF. CDR3 nucleotide sequence: TGTGCCAGCAGTACCCCAGGGGGCGGTGGCGGAAACACCATATATTTT.

V usage is TRBV6-5 and J usage is TRBJ1-1; TRBD1 agrees at 11 bases. V lost 0 bases to trimming and J lost 9 bases; unmatched junction nucleotides: 6. The germline gives CDR1 MNHEY, CDR2 SVGAGI. There are 15 residues in the CDR3. CDR3 region: CASSYSKRTGGKAFF. The CDR3 DNA reads as TGTGCCAGCAGTTACTCGAAAAGGACAGGGGGCAAAGCTTTCTTT.